This record looks at one T cell receptor (beta chain) sequence and its context. Its antigen is unknown. Researchers reported that TCR beta cDNA libraries carried unique molecular identifiers. MiXCR, applied by TCRdb to the PCR reads, yields one record per CDR3 protein. The sample records hundreds of thousands of distinct CDR3 sequences, roughly 45% being singletons. This specimen belongs to a study of post-analysis software for immune sequencing data. Background on the study: Some patients lacked subtype; others had relapsing-remitting, secondary progressive or progressive-relapsing disease. Overall study findings and caveats: Versus controls, multiple sclerosis patients showed significantly lower diversity (normalized Chao1). When patients were compared with controls, a handful of TRBV segments were more frequent, TRBV5-6, TRBV5-1 and TRBV20-1 among them.

V was pared by 6 bases and J by 3 bases, with 6 bases of the junction left unmatched. This CDR3 is 14 amino acids long. From germline, CDR1 is SGHRS and CDR2 YFSETQ. The chain carries TRBV5-1 and TRBJ2-7, with 10 bases lining up with TRBD2. Sequencing was carried out using blood. The sequence was collected from a girl aged 5-17 years with multiple sclerosis. CDR3 in amino acids: CASTLAGEVYEQYF. For the CDR3, the DNA is TGCGCCAGCACGCTAGCGGGAGAGGTCTACGAGCAGTACTTC.